Only a few counts were recorded for the clone carrying this TCR beta chain. Antigen specificity is unknown. This sample was taken from a study of identical twins. Study-wide results and caveats: Models predicted too little out-of-frame TCR alpha sharing in monozygotic twins. It was possible that invariant MAIT and iNKT cells partly confounded the zero-insertion analyses.

TCRdb independently ran MiXCR on the 5' RACE reads; one entry per CDR3 protein. The profile covers approximately 700,000 distinct CDR3 sequences, with 15% to 20% appearing a single time and over 10% taken by the ten largest. These same records also appear under a second study, on T cells expressing NK-cell markers. According to that study: An anti-gamma-delta TCR antibody confined sorting to alpha-beta TCR T cells across several of the experiments.

The sample was PBMCs. This TCR was recovered from a woman in her late teens or twenties in good health.

The CDR3 here is CSARDPREGSPDTQYF. DNA for the CDR3: TGCAGTGCTAGAGATCCGCGGGAGGGCTCCCCGGATACGCAGTATTTT. The chain joins TRBV20-1 to TRBJ2-3; 9 positions match TRBD2. Germline lookup yields CDR1 DFQATT and CDR2 SNEGSKA (reference sequence). Trimming took 0 bases from V and 6 from J; bases not matched to a gene: 10. CDR3 size: 16 residues.